This T cell receptor beta chain derives from a study of CD8+ T cells in alopecia areata (dated by TCRdb to the late 2010s). Study-level background: Treated patients were enrolled in an open-label pilot trial of oral tofacitinib at 5 to 10 mg twice daily for moderate-to-severe alopecia areata. Tofacitinib was administered for 6 to 18 months, and 6 months of follow-up off drug were then conducted to assess delayed response and recurrence. Disease severity in treated patients was measured with the SALT score, which quantifies the percentage of affected scalp surface area. To study T cell clonal expansion in alopecia areata, the researchers applied high-throughput TCRbeta sequencing to both the C3H/HeJ mouse model and human patients. Scalp tissue and sorted CD4+ and CD8+ peripheral blood T cells from patchy and totalis/universalis alopecia areata patients and from healthy controls were covered by human TCRbeta sequencing. Biopsies were taken from tofacitinib-treated patients at baseline and again at 4 and 24 weeks into treatment, and several of those patients also had a later scalp biopsy. Clonality in the scalp was compared among normal scalp (n=4), patchy alopecia areata scalp (n=8), and alopecia totalis/universalis scalp (n=8). The RNA source kit depended on sample type: the PAXgene miRNA kit for fixed scalp, the miRNeasy kit for PBMCs, and the RNeasy kit for mouse skin. immunoSEQ multiplex PCR using 35 Vbeta forward primers and 13 Jbeta reverse primers was used to amplify TCRbeta CDR3 regions.

Here is what the overall study found, with its caveats: Because the treated cohort was small and had just a single nonresponder, larger studies are needed to establish links between baseline CD8+ expansion and response. Shared TCR sequences between patients were less evident than in mice, which may be partly attributable to HLA diversity in the patient population. Tofacitinib significantly decreased scalp clonality and the number of expanded CD8+ clones among the top 100 scalp clones. Higher clonality and more expanded CD8+ clones were observed in lesional scalp than in normal scalp, particularly in alopecia totalis/universalis, a finding suggestive of antigenic drive. Unlike mouse skin, where gammadelta T cells dominate, normal human skin contains resident alphabeta T cells that get sequenced too, which complicates analysis of the scalp TCR repertoire. Many expanded lesional clones were found to persist in scalp and blood during tofacitinib treatment, and relapse after treatment cessation may be partly explained by this persistence.

Worth noting for this clone: The specificity of this receptor is unknown. Base qualities are not recorded, but no much larger clone differs from it by a single base.

The CDR3, cysteine through phenylalanine, is 14 amino acids long. The kept DNA is CDR3 alone, 42 bases in frame from the first base. V loses 7 bases, J loses 4 bases, and the germline ends lie 18 bases apart. Reading the germline V gene gives CDR1 SGHRS and CDR2 YFSETQ. The library was prepared using the immunoSEQ multiplex PCR assay. For TCR sequencing, RNA was extracted from every sample and reverse transcribed into cDNA to serve as template. SuperScript III was used to make first-strand cDNA, primed with a 2:1 mix of oligo-dT and random hexamers. A synthetic immune receptor repertoire was used to measure amplification bias, and any remaining bias was corrected computationally. The authors' analysis ran thus. Raw reads were preprocessed for error removal, and CDR3 was defined according to IMGT conventions as running from the conserved cysteine to phenylalanine. Clonality was calculated as 1 minus Shannon entropy normalized by log2 of the number of productive unique TCRs. CD4 or CD8 identity of scalp clones was inferred by cross-referencing scalp TCRbeta sequences with sorted blood CD4 and CD8 repertoires. Entries here come from immuneACCESS through TCRdb and include only in-frame sequences with V and J called. Some clones fail to appear in such tables; in the studies checked, an unresolved V gene covers under half of the shortfall, and the cause of the remainder is unknown. The V and J calls and clone size come from that table; D and trimming were worked out from the DNA. This sample comprises 4,000 to 5,500 clones, 69% of them detected only once. The ten largest clones capture approximately 7.5% of the sample.

Interpreted using the paper, the time point label stands for: roughly 24 weeks on oral tofacitinib. The treatment or condition label for this specimen denotes: oral pan-JAK inhibitor, 5-10 mg twice daily. Lesional scalp punch biopsies and peripheral blood were collected from alopecia areata patients. Human scalp biopsies were fixed immediately in PAXgene tissue containers. The source is a human donor with alopecia areata. The rearranged chain carries TRBV5-1 and TRBJ2-7; D gene: possibly TRBD2, on 6 matching bases. The specimen comprised skin, sampled at week 24, from a patient treated with tofacitinib. Read as DNA, the sequence is TGCGCCAGCCGACGGGACTCCGGGGCTTACGAGCAGTACTTC. Translated, this is CASRRDSGAYEQYF.